This T cell receptor beta chain originates from a study of shared clonotypes between healthy human individuals. Germline V gene data show CDR1 as LGHNA and CDR2 as YSLEER. Trimming took off 3 bases at V and 4 bases at J, with 16 bases between the two ends. The CDR3 contains 16 residues. Measured with immunoSEQ multiplex PCR; TCRdb has only the in-frame clones, and not every one. The sample records approximately 2.3 million clones, more than 80% being singletons. This TCR came from a man younger than 35 in good health. Some clones in this sample may be carry-over from other donors' samples. Sequencing used naive CD4+ T cells from PBMCs. Indicated subset: CD45RA+ positively selected. The chain combines TRBV4-3 with TRBJ1-3; the D is unclear. The CDR3 is CASSHKSSPDGNTIYF. CDR3 nucleotides: TGCGCCAGCAGCCACAAGAGCTCCCCGGACGGAAACACCATATATTTT.